Each of the 26 T cell receptor beta chains below was sequenced from the same sample in a study of T cell responses to AZD1222 COVID-19 vaccine. The method was immunoSEQ multiplex PCR; TCRdb's version includes in-frame clones alone and lacks a portion of them. The table has about 140,000 clones, about nine tenths seen once. The material was peripheral blood, obtained on day 0 of AZD1222 vaccination. Receptors originate from an adult in good health.

This chain links TRBV30 with TRBJ2-5; D uncertain. Trimming left V 5 bases short and J 1 base short, with 14 bases between. Germline V gene sequence: CDR1 GTSNPN, CDR2 SVGIG (reference sequence). The CDR3 is 14 residues long. In DNA, the CDR3 is TGTGCCTGGGCGTGGGTAGCTTTCCAAGAGACCCAGTACTTC. Translated, it gives CAWAWVAFQETQYF.

J is TRBJ2-2 and V is TRBV2, with D possibly TRBD1 on 6 matching bases. CDR3 size: 14 residues. V lost 8 bases and J lost 0, with 10 bases in between. Germline V gene sequence: CDR1 SNHLY, CDR2 FYNNEI. This chain's CDR3 is CASSGTTNTGELFF. Written as DNA, the CDR3 is TGTGCCAGCTCCGGGACAACGAACACCGGGGAGCTGTTTTTT.

This chain uses TRBV7-9 with TRBJ1-1; a possible D gene is TRBD1 (6 bases). The CDR3 spans 17 residues. Trimming removed 1 base from V and 0 bases from J, with 15 bases in between. Germline CDR1 and CDR2: SEHNR and FQNEAQ (reference sequence). The CDR3 here is CASSLVGRGGLNTEAFF. The DNA of the CDR3 is TGTGCCAGCAGCTTAGTCGGCAGGGGCGGGTTGAACACTGAAGCTTTCTTT.

The gene calls are TRBV7-9 and TRBJ1-2; D unclear. CDR3 length: 13 residues. Germline CDR1 is SEHNR and CDR2 is FQNEAQ (reference sequence). V was clipped by 11 bases and J by 2 bases, with 15 bases between them. DNA for the CDR3: TGTGCCCTCCTCGTAAGGGAGAACTATGGCTACACCTTC. Its translation is CALLVRENYGYTF.

This chain joins TRBV19 and TRBJ2-7, with 8 bases fitting TRBD2. The ends lost 3 bases at V and 5 bases at J; junction bases unmatched: 6. This CDR3 comprises 14 residues. Germline CDR1 reads LNHDA; CDR2 reads SQIVND (reference sequence). CDR3 nucleotides: TGTGCCAGTAGTATCACTAGCGGCGTCAACGAGCAGTACTTC. Protein sequence: CASSITSGVNEQYF.

The V call is TRBV12-3 or TRBV12-4, the J call TRBJ1-1; D remains unclear. This CDR3 has 13 residues. Trimming removed 3 bases from V and 1 base from J, with 6 bases in between. CDR3 sequence reads: CASSLIWNTEAFF. CDR3 nucleotides: TGTGCCAGCAGTTTGATATGGAACACTGAAGCTTTCTTT.

The V gene is TRBV19, the J gene TRBJ1-1; D is unclear. The CDR3 is 13 amino acids. The germline CDR1 and CDR2 sequences are LNHDA and SQIVND (reference sequence). V was clipped by 6 bases and J by 11 bases, with 19 bases between them. The CDR3 reads CASSPWSSHEAFF. Here the CDR3 DNA reads TGTGCCAGTAGCCCCTGGAGCAGTCACGAGGCTTTCTTT.

V and J are TRBV6-1 and TRBJ1-6, with D tentatively TRBD1 (5 bases). Germline CDR1 is MNHNS and CDR2 is SASEGT. V lost 4 bases and J 0 bases, leaving 16 bases between the germline ends. The CDR3 loop spans 18 amino acids. This CDR3 is CASSATAGGSSYNSPLHF. Written as DNA, the CDR3 is TGTGCCAGCAGTGCCACAGCGGGGGGAAGCTCCTATAATTCACCCCTCCACTTT.

This CDR3 reads CASSQGRPGRAYNEQFF. In DNA, the CDR3 is TGCGCCAGCAGCCAAGGTCGTCCCGGGAGGGCGTATAATGAGCAGTTCTTC. J is TRBJ2-1 and V is TRBV4-1, with TRBD2 matching over 8 bases. This CDR3 is 17 amino acids long. CDR1 is MGHRA, CDR2 YSYEKL, per germline. Losses at the gene ends were 1 base for V and 7 bases for J; bases not matched to a gene: 12.

This sequence joins TRBV6-5 and TRBJ1-5; 10 bases line up with TRBD1. Germline V gene sequence: CDR1 MNHEY, CDR2 SVGAGI. Losses at the gene ends were 6 bases for V and 7 bases for J; bases not matched to a gene: 9. The CDR3 length is 15 residues. The CDR3 nucleotides read TGTGCCAGCAGCGCGGACAGGGGGAAGGGGCAGCCCCAGCATTTT. This translates into CASSADRGKGQPQHF.

The chain links TRBV4-1 to TRBJ1-1, with D hard to call. Trimming pared 4 bases from V and 5 bases from J, leaving 14 bases between. CDR3 length: 14 amino acids. From germline, CDR1 is MGHRA and CDR2 YSYEKL. CDR3 in amino acids: CASSPIDGRTEAFF. In nucleotides, the CDR3 is TGCGCCAGCAGCCCGATTGACGGCAGAACTGAAGCTTTCTTT.

V is TRBV6-5 and J is TRBJ2-3; 9 bases are a match to TRBD2. V was pared by 7 bases and J by 1 base, with 3 bases of the junction left unmatched. Germline V lookup: CDR1 MNHEY, CDR2 SVGAGI. This CDR3 has 14 residues. The CDR3 nucleotides read TGTGCCAGCACTTCTAGCGGGGGCACAGATACGCAGTATTTT. Its protein product is CASTSSGGTDTQYF.

The V gene is TRBV5-1, the J gene TRBJ2-1, with TRBD2 matching over 10 bases. The CDR3 runs 16 residues. V was clipped by 0 bases and J by 7 bases; unmatched bases: 7. In germline, CDR1 is SGHRS, CDR2 YFSETQ. This CDR3 reads CASSLVVAGGRNEQFF. CDR3 sequence (DNA): TGCGCCAGCAGCTTGGTAGTAGCGGGGGGCAGGAATGAGCAGTTCTTC.

The chain carries TRBV19 and TRBJ1-4; no clear D. This CDR3 contains 11 residues. V gave up 3 bases and J gave up 16 bases, with 12 bases separating them. Germline lookup yields CDR1 LNHDA and CDR2 SQIVND (reference sequence). This CDR3 reads CASSIPGPEFF. The CDR3 bases are TGTGCCAGTAGTATTCCGGGTCCCGAGTTTTTT.

This clone has a single count. The CDR3 protein is CASTNRVEQYF. In DNA, the CDR3 is TGTGCCAGCACCAACAGAGTAGAGCAGTACTTC. The V call is TRBV6-6, the J call TRBJ2-7; D call uncertain. V lost 7 bases, J lost 7 bases, and 11 bases lay in between. Germline V gives CDR1 MNHNY, CDR2 SVGAGI (reference sequence). There are 11 residues in the CDR3.

This clone was seen more than once but under ten times. The gene calls are TRBV15 and TRBJ1-5; the match to TRBD1 covers 8 bases. Germline CDR1 is LNHNV and CDR2 is YYDKDF (reference sequence). J gave up 3 bases and V 7 bases, and 14 bases lay outside the gene matches. The CDR3 has 17 residues. CDR3 sequence: CATMTAGGLGINQPQHF. The CDR3 coding sequence is TGTGCCACCATGACGGCAGGGGGCTTGGGGATCAATCAGCCCCAGCATTTT.

The sample holds one count of this clone. The chain employs TRBV4-2 and TRBJ2-1, with 9 bases that match TRBD1. Germline V gene data show CDR1 as LGHNA and CDR2 as YNFKEQ. This CDR3 contains 20 residues. After removal of 2 bases from V and 3 bases from J, the junction contained 17 bases not matched to a gene. The CDR3 nucleotides read TGTGCCAGCAGCCAACCTAGGGGACAGGGTGTCCCTTCCTACTACAATGAGCAGTTCTTC. This translates into CASSQPRGQGVPSYYNEQFF.

The chain combines TRBV6-4 with TRBJ2-1; 13 bases are a match to TRBD2. This CDR3 comprises 16 residues. V was clipped by 8 bases and J by 3 bases; unmatched bases: 7. Germline CDR1 reads MRHNA; CDR2 reads SNTAGT. Here the CDR3 reads CASSTSGGADYNEQFF. As DNA, the CDR3 is TGTGCCAGCTCCACTAGCGGGGGGGCCGACTACAATGAGCAGTTCTTC.

This clone came up once. This sequence joins TRBV6-5 and TRBJ1-6, with 9 bases fitting TRBD1. CDR1 and CDR2 from the germline V gene are MNHEY and SVGAGI. Trimming took 0 bases from V and 7 from J; bases not matched to a gene: 1. The CDR3 extends over 15 amino acids. The CDR3 reads CASSYSTGGNSPLHF. The CDR3 DNA reads TGTGCCAGCAGTTACTCGACAGGGGGAAATTCACCCCTCCACTTT.

Here the CDR3 DNA reads TGTGCCAGCAGCTTTGGACGGACTAACTATGGCTACACCTTC. Protein product: CASSFGRTNYGYTF. This chain uses TRBV11-2 with TRBJ1-2; no clear D. The CDR3 is 14 amino acids. V dropped 3 bases and J dropped 0 bases, with 8 bases sitting between them. Germline CDR1 is SGHAT and CDR2 is FQNNGV.

This clone was detected once. CDR3 sequence reads: CASSQVDSGTQYF. The CDR3 coding sequence is TGTGCCAGCAGCCAGGTCGACTCGGGTACGCAGTATTTT. V is TRBV3-1 (or the pseudogene TRBV3-2) and J is TRBJ2-3; no clear D. Trimming pared 3 bases from V and 8 bases from J, leaving 12 bases between. The germline V gene encodes CDR1 LGHDT and CDR2 YNNKEL (reference sequence). The CDR3 sequence is 13 residues long.

The rearrangement links TRBV27 to TRBJ1-4; 7 positions match TRBD1. Per the germline V gene, CDR1 is MNHEY and CDR2 is SMNVEV (reference sequence). The CDR3 contains 15 residues. With V trimmed by 0 bases and J by 9 bases, 7 bases remained unmatched. The CDR3 here is CASSLSQGGGQKLFF. CDR3 bases: TGTGCCAGCAGTTTATCTCAGGGGGGAGGGCAAAAACTGTTTTTT.

V is TRBV5-1 and J is TRBJ2-3; perhaps TRBD2 as D (7 bases). In germline, CDR1 is SGHRS, CDR2 YFSETQ. The CDR3 spans 16 residues. Deletions cut 5 bases from V and 5 bases from J, with 21 bases between. DNA of the CDR3: TGCGCCAGCAGTCACGGGGGGCCTCCAGGTCTAGATACGCAGTATTTT. Translation gives CASSHGGPPGLDTQYF.

The chain recombines TRBV24-1 with TRBJ2-3; the match to TRBD2 covers 11 bases. Trimming removed 3 bases from V and 3 bases from J; junction bases left unmatched: 1. Per the germline V gene, CDR1 is KGHDR and CDR2 is SFDVKD. The CDR3 totals 15 residues. In nucleotides, the CDR3 is TGTGCCACCAGTGATGCTAGCGGGAGGACAGATACGCAGTATTTT. It yields the protein CATSDASGRTDTQYF.

The chain combines TRBV5-4 with TRBJ1-4; D gene uncertain. Trimming shortened V by 0 bases and J by 0 bases, and 3 bases separated the two germline ends. Germline V gives CDR1 SGHNT, CDR2 YYREEE (reference sequence). The length of the CDR3 is 14 residues. For the CDR3, the DNA is TGTGCCAGCAGCTTGGGAGCAACTAATGAAAAACTGTTTTTT. This sequence encodes CASSLGATNEKLFF.

This sequence joins TRBV6-2 or TRBV6-3 and TRBJ2-1; no reliable D call. Trimming removed 0 bases at V and 6 bases at J, with 6 bases between. The CDR3 has 13 amino acids. Germline loops: CDR1 MNHEY, CDR2 SVGEGT. As DNA, the CDR3 is TGTGCCAGCAGTTACTCATACTCCAATGAGCAGTTCTTC. Its protein is CASSYSYSNEQFF.